This T cell receptor (beta chain) is from a study of cytomegalovirus exposure and HLA in healthy donors. Germline assignment: CDR1 SGDLS and CDR2 YYNGEE. Trimming took 0 bases from V and 6 from J, leaving 7 bases between them. The CDR3 is made up of 14 amino acids. This clone was seen just once. No antigen is known for it. The study ran its PCR with 60 Vbeta and 13 Jbeta primers. Sequenced by immunoSEQ multiplex PCR; TCRdb stores in-frame clones only, minus some. The table includes around 65,000 clones, roughly 77% detected once. Study conclusions and caveats: Highest at DRB1 and lowest at HLA-C, TCR association rates differed among HLA loci in a later analysis. As a later analysis showed, several of the most significant clusters appeared to be linked to common viral pathogens. Most CMV-associated TCR beta chains were later found to appear HLA-restricted.

Material for sequencing was PBMCs. V usage is TRBV9 and J usage is TRBJ1-6; unclear D gene. This TCR was sampled from a woman in her 30s in good health and CMV-seronegative. CDR3 nucleotide sequence: TGTGCCAGCAGCGTAGCAACAGCTAATTCACCCCTCCACTTT. It yields the protein CASSVATANSPLHF.